This T cell receptor (beta chain) derives from a study of T cell repertoires in ileal Crohn's disease. Described time point: inflamed ileum from the surgical specimen. TCRdb's copy holds only in-frame clones and misses some; the assay was immunoSEQ multiplex PCR. The data hold about 17,000 clones, with about 76% observed a single time. The CDR3 runs 15 residues. Trimming pared 10 bases from V and 2 bases from J, leaving 18 bases between. Per germline, CDR1 WNHNN and CDR2 SYGVQD (reference sequence). The receptor was isolated from an adult with Crohn's disease. The V and J genes are TRBV10-1 and TRBJ1-5; D is possibly TRBD1 (5 bases). The sample comprised ileal tissue. In DNA form, the CDR3 reads TGCGCCATTTCGCCCGGGGCAGAGGGCAATCAGCCCCAGCATTTT. Protein product: CAISPGAEGNQPQHF.